The clone carrying this T cell receptor beta chain was observed at least ten times. Using its own MiXCR run on the 5' RACE reads, TCRdb lists one record per CDR3 protein. The sample records tens of thousands of distinct CDR3 sequences, roughly 5.4% being singletons. These data belong to a study of early T cells in non-severe SARS-CoV-2 infection. V lost 1 base to trimming and J lost 5 bases, with 17 bases between them. Germline V gene data show CDR1 as SGHTA and CDR2 as FQGNSA. The length of the CDR3 is 17 residues. The chain has TRBV7-2 and TRBJ2-2; TRBD1 might be the D (6 bases). The TCR originated in an adult who was a healthcare worker with PCR-confirmed SARS-CoV-2 infection or an uninfected control (not recorded which). The sequences come from whole blood, collected at baseline. This CDR3 is CASSLGTVPSGTGELFF. CDR3 DNA sequence: TGTGCCAGCAGCTTAGGGACAGTCCCGTCCGGGACCGGGGAGCTGTTTTTT.